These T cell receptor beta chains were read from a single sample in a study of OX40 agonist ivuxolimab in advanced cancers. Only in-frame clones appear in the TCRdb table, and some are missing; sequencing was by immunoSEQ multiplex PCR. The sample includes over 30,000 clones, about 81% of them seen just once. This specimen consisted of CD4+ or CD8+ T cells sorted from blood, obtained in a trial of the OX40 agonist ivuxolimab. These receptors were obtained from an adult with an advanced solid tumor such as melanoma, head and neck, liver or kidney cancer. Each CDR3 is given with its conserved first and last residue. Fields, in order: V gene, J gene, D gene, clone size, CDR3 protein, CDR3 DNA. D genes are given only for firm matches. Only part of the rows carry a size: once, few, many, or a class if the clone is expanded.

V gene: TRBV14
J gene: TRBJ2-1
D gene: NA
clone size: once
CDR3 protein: CASSQGYEQFF
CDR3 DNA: TGTGCCAGCAGCCAAGGATATGAGCAGTTCTTC

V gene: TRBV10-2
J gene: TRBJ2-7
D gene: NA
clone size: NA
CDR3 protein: CASSGVADEQYF
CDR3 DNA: TGCGCCAGCAGTGGCGTAGCCGACGAGCAGTACTTC

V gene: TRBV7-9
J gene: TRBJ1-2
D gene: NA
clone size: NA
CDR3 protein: CASSHSGGYGYTF
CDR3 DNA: TGTGCCAGCAGCCACAGCGGGGGCTATGGCTACACCTTC

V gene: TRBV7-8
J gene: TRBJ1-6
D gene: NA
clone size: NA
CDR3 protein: CASSPGGVSPLHF
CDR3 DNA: TGTGCCAGCAGCCCCGGGGGCGTATCACCCCTCCACTTT

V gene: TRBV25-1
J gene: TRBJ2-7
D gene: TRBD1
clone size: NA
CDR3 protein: CASSGPGQGGEQYF
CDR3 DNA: TGTGCCAGCAGTGGCCCCGGACAGGGTGGCGAGCAGTACTTC

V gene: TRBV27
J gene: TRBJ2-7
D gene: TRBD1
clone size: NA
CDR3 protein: CASKTGTGESYEQYF
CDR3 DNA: TGTGCCAGCAAAACGGGGACAGGGGAGTCCTACGAGCAGTACTTC

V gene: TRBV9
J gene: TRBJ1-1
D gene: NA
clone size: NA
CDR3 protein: CATPEGRMNTEAFF
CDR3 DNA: TGTGCCACACCCGAGGGACGGATGAACACTGAAGCTTTCTTT

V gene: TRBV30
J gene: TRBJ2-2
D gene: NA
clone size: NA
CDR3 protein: CAWSRGMLLGRAFNTGELFF
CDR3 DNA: TGTGCCTGGAGTCGAGGGATGTTATTGGGCAGGGCATTCAACACCGGGGAGCTGTTTTTT

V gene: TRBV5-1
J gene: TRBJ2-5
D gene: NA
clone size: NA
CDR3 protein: CASSPRSGVLETQYF
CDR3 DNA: TGCGCCAGCAGCCCACGTTCCGGGGTCTTAGAGACCCAGTACTTC

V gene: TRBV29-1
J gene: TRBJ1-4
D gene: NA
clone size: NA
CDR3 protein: CSVGTGSDEKLFF
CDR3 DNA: TGCAGCGTTGGAACAGGGTCGGATGAAAAACTGTTTTTT

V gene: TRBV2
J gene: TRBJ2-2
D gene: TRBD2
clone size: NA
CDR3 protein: CASRGGGNTGELFF
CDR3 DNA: TGTGCCAGCAGGGGCGGGGGGAACACCGGGGAGCTGTTTTTT

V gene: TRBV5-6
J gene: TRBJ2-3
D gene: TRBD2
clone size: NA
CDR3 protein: CASSLTGEGLVDTQYF
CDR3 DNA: TGTGCCAGCAGTCTCACGGGGGAGGGCCTTGTAGATACGCAGTATTTT

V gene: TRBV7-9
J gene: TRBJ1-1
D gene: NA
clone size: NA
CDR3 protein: CASSPSRVNTEAFF
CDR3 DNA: TGTGCCAGCAGCCCCTCCAGAGTGAACACTGAAGCTTTCTTT

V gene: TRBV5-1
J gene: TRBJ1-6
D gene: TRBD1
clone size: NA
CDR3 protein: CASSFRDRDSPLHF
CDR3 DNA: TGCGCCAGCAGCTTCCGGGACAGAGATTCACCCCTCCACTTT

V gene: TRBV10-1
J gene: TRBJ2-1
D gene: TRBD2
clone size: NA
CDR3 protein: CASGERERTEQFF
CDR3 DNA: TGCGCCAGCGGGGAGCGGGAGCGGACTGAGCAGTTCTTC

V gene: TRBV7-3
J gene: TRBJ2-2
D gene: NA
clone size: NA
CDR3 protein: CASSSTRNTGELFF
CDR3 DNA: TGTGCCAGCAGCTCGACTAGGAACACCGGGGAGCTGTTTTTT

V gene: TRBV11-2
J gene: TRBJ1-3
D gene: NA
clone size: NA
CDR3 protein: CASSYLGGGTSGNTIYF
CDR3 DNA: TGTGCCAGCAGCTACTTGGGGGGCGGCACCTCTGGAAACACCATATATTTT

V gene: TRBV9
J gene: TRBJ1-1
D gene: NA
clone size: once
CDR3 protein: CASSVEGTAKTEAFF
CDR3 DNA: TGTGCCAGCAGCGTAGAAGGGACCGCAAAGACTGAAGCTTTCTTT

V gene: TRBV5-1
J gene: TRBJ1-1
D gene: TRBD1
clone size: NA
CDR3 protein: CASSLDRGANTEAFF
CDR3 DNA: TGCGCCAGCAGCTTGGACAGGGGAGCGAACACTGAAGCTTTCTTT

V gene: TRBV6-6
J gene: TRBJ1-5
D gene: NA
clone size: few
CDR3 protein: CASSYLGDQPQHF
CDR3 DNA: TGTGCCAGCAGTTATCTGGGAGACCAGCCCCAGCATTTT

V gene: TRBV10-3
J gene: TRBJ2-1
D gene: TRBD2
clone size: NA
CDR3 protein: CATLGTSGYNEQFF
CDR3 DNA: TGTGCCACCCTAGGGACTAGCGGTTACAATGAGCAGTTCTTC

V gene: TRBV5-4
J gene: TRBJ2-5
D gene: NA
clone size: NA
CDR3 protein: CASSPPGVETQYF
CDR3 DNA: TGTGCCAGCAGCCCCCCGGGGGTAGAGACCCAGTACTTC

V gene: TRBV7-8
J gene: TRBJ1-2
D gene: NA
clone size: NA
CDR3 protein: CASSSSRTAFYGYTF
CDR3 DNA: TGTGCCAGCAGCTCTAGCCGGACAGCTTTCTATGGCTACACCTTC

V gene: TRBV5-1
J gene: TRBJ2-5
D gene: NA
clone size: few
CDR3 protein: CASSLDPAGETQYF
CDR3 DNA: TGCGCCAGCAGCTTGGACCCAGCGGGAGAGACCCAGTACTTC

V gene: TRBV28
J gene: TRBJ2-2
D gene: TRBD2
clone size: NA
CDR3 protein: CASITSGGPWAGELFF
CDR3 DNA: TGTGCCAGCATTACTAGCGGGGGCCCCTGGGCCGGGGAGCTGTTTTTT

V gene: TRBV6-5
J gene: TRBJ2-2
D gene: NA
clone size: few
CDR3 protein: CASSSPTGELFF
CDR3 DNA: TGTGCCAGCAGTTCCCCGACCGGGGAGCTGTTTTTT

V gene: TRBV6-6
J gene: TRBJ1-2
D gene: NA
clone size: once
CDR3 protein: CASSSLQATNYGYTF
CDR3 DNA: TGTGCCAGCAGTTCTCTACAGGCAACAAACTATGGCTACACCTTC

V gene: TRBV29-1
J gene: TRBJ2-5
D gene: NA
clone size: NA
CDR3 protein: CSVERPSIQETQYF
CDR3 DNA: TGCAGCGTTGAAAGGCCAAGTATCCAAGAGACCCAGTACTTC

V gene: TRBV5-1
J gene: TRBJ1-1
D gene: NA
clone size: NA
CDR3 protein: CASSHSQPGLEAFF
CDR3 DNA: TGCGCCAGCAGCCACTCACAACCGGGATTAGAAGCTTTCTTT

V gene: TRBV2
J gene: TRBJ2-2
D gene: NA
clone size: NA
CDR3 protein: CASSFDSYTGELFF
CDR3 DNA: TGTGCCAGCAGCTTTGACAGCTACACCGGGGAGCTGTTTTTT

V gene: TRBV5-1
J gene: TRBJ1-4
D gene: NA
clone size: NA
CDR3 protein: CASTISQMNEKLFF
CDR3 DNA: TGCGCCAGCACCATCTCACAGATGAATGAAAAACTGTTTTTT

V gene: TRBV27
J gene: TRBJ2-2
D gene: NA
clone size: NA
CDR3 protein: CASSFGTGELFF
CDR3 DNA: TGTGCCAGCAGTTTCGGCACCGGGGAGCTGTTTTTT

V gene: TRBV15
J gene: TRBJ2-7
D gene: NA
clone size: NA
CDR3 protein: CATSIKGRLGEQYF
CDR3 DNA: TGTGCCACCAGCATAAAGGGGCGCTTGGGAGAGCAGTACTTC

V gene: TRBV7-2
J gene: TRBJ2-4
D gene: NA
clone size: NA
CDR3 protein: CASRPTSLAKNIQYF
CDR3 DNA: TGTGCCAGCAGACCTACTAGTCTGGCCAAAAACATTCAGTACTTC

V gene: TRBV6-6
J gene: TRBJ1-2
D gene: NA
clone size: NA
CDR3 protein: CASSYLGPGTNYGYTF
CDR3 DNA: TGTGCCAGCAGTTACTTGGGACCGGGCACTAACTATGGCTACACCTTC

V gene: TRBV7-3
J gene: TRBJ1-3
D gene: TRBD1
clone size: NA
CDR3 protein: CASSLGQDNTIYF
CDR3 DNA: TGTGCCAGCAGCTTAGGACAGGACAACACCATATATTTT

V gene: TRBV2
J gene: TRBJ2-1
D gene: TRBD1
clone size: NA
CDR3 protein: CASMAPRTGPNEQFF
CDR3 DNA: TGTGCCAGCATGGCCCCTAGGACAGGCCCCAATGAGCAGTTCTTC

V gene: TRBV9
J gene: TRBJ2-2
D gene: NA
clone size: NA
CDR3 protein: CASSARDLNTGELFF
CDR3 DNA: TGTGCCAGCAGCGCGCGGGACTTGAACACCGGGGAGCTGTTTTTT

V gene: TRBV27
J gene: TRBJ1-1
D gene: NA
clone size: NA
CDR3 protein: CASRKVLGVNTEAFF
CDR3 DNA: TGTGCCAGCAGGAAGGTTTTAGGGGTGAACACTGAAGCTTTCTTT

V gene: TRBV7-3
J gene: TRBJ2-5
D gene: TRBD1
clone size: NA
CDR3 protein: CASSNGDRVETQYF
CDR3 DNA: TGTGCCAGCAGCAATGGGGACAGGGTAGAGACCCAGTACTTC

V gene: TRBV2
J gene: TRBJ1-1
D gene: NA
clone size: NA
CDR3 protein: CASTVYTDTEAFF
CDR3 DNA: TGTGCCAGCACCGTTTACACGGACACTGAAGCTTTCTTT

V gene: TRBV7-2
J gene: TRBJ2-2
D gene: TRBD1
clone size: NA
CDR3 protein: CASSSGQGGGELFF
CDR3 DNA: TGTGCCAGCAGCTCCGGACAGGGTGGCGGGGAGCTGTTTTTT

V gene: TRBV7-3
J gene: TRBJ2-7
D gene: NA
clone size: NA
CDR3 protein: CASGEGGEQYF
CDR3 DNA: TGTGCCAGCGGCGAGGGTGGCGAGCAGTACTTC

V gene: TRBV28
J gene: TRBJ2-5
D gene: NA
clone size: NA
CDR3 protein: CASSFFSRGRETQYF
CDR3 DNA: TGTGCCAGCAGTTTTTTCAGTCGGGGCCGGGAGACCCAGTACTTC

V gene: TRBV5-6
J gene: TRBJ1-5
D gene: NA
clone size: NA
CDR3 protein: CASSHTDSNQPQHF
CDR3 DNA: TGTGCCAGCAGCCACACGGATAGCAATCAGCCCCAGCATTTT

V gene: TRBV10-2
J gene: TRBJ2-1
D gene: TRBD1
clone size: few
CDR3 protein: CASSEGTGGEQFF
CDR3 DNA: TGCGCCAGCAGTGAGGGGACAGGTGGTGAGCAGTTCTTC

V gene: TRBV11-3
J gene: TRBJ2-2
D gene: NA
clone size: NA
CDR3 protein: CASSSSGTANTGELFF
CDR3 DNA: TGTGCCAGCAGCTCCTCTGGGACTGCGAACACCGGGGAGCTGTTTTTT

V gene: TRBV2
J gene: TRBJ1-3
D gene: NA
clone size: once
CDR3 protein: CASSESPRDGNTIYF
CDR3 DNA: TGTGCCAGCAGTGAAAGCCCCAGGGACGGAAACACCATATATTTT

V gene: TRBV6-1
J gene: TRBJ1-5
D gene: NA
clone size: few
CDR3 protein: CASIFRDGDQPQHF
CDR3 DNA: TGTGCCAGCATCTTCCGGGACGGAGATCAGCCCCAGCATTTT

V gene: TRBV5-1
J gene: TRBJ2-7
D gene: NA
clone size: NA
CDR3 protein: CASSGPRRPYEQYF
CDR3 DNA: TGCGCCAGCAGCGGCCCGCGGAGACCCTACGAGCAGTACTTC

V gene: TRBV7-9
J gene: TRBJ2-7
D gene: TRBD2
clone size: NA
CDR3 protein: CASSQLAGVQNEQYF
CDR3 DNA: TGTGCCAGCAGCCAACTAGCGGGAGTACAAAACGAGCAGTACTTC

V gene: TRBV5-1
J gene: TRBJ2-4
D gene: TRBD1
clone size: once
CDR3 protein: CASSRTGDPLAKNIQYF
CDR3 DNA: TGCGCCAGCAGCCGGACAGGGGACCCCTTAGCCAAAAACATTCAGTACTTC

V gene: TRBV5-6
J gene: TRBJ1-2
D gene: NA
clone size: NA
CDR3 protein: CASRLQGGALYGYTF
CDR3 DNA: TGTGCCAGCAGGCTGCAAGGGGGGGCGCTTTATGGCTACACCTTC

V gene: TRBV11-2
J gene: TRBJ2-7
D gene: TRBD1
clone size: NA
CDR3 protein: CASSSRRTGVNYEQYF
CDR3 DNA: TGTGCCAGCAGCTCGCGCCGGACAGGGGTAAACTACGAGCAGTACTTC